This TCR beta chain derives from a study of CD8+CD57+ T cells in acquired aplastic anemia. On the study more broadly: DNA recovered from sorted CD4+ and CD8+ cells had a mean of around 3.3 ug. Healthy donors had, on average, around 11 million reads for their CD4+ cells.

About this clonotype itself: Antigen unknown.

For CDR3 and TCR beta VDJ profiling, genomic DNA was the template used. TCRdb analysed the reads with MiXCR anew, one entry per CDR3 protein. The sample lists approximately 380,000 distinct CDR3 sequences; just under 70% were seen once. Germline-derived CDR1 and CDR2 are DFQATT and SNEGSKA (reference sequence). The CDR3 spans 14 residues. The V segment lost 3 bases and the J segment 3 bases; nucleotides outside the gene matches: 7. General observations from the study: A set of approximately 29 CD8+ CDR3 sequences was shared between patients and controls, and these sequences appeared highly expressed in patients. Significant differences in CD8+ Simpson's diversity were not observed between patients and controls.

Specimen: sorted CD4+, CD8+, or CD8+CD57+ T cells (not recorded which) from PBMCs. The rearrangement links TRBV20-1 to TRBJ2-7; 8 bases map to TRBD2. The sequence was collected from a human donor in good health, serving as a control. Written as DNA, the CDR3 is TGCAGTGCTAGGCCCGGGACTAGACGCTACGAGCAGTACTTC. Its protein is CSARPGTRRYEQYF.